Sequencing of this T cell receptor (beta chain) was carried out in a study of blood T cell repertoires in COVID-19. Study-wide background: There were acute and convalescent COVID-19 samples, and they came from the United States, Italy and Spain. In each case, the material was cDNA or gDNA derived from T cells, B-cell-depleted T cells, or PBMCs.

Authors' data handling: From reference gene primer amplification, estimates of nucleated cell counts were derived. The data were produced by immunoSEQ multiplex PCR, yet TCRdb's version contains in-frame clones alone and is incomplete. V, J and clone size are those of that table, while D and trimming were read from the DNA. The sample includes 250,000 or so clones, approximately 84% of them seen just once. Germline V gives CDR1 SGHDT, CDR2 YYEEEE. Trimming left V 1 base short and J 0 bases short, with 4 bases between. There are 13 residues in the CDR3. The chain uses TRBV5-6 and TRBJ1-2; no clear D gene. The receptor was derived from a man between 50 and 59 years old with acute or convalescent COVID-19. The sequenced material came from peripheral blood. The CDR3 is CASSLITNYGYTF. The CDR3 DNA sequence: TGTGCCAGCAGCTTGATAACTAACTATGGCTACACCTTC.